What follows are 25 T cell receptor beta chains derived from one specimen sequenced in a study of shared clonotypes between healthy human individuals. This table comes from immunoSEQ multiplex PCR, and its TCRdb copy is limited to in-frame clones, with some not included. The sample holds about 490,000 clones, about three quarters seen once. The source material was PBMCs. These TCRs come from a woman aged 40 to 49 in good health. Some clones in this sample may be carry-over from other donors' samples.

The chain links TRBV6-5 to TRBJ2-4; the match to TRBD1 covers 7 bases. The CDR3 spans 13 residues. The germline V gene has CDR1 MNHEY and CDR2 SVGAGI. Trimming removed 11 bases from V and 1 base from J; junction bases left unmatched: 5. The CDR3 DNA reads TGTGCCGCTGAGGACAGGGCCAAAAACATTCAGTACTTC. As protein: CAAEDRAKNIQYF.

V is TRBV5-1 and J is TRBJ2-2, with TRBD2 identical over 8 bases. Losses at the gene ends were 3 bases for V and 4 bases for J; bases not matched to a gene: 11. The CDR3 sequence is 17 residues long. The V gene's germline CDR1 is SGHRS and CDR2 YFSETQ. CDR3 residues: CASSWGISGSGTGELFF. The CDR3 DNA reads TGCGCCAGCAGCTGGGGGATCAGCGGGAGCGGCACCGGGGAGCTGTTTTTT.

This clone was counted once. The CDR3 DNA is TGTGCCAGCAACTTACGGGGGCAGGGCCATGGCTACACCTTC. Encoded protein: CASNLRGQGHGYTF. The chain recombines TRBV9 with TRBJ1-2, with D perhaps matching TRBD1 (6 bases). This CDR3 region has 14 residues. Germline V lookup: CDR1 SGDLS, CDR2 YYNGEE. V dropped 6 bases and J dropped 6 bases, with 18 bases sitting between them.

V is TRBV12-5 and J is TRBJ2-5; maybe TRBD2 (5 bases). V was trimmed by 7 bases and J by 1 base, leaving 13 bases between them. The CDR3 sequence is 14 residues long. Germline CDR1 is LGHNT and CDR2 is FRNRAP. The CDR3, as DNA: TGTGCTAGTGCCAACGGGGAGACCCAAGAGACCCAGTACTTC. Translating gives CASANGETQETQYF.

The chain couples TRBV28 to TRBJ2-3; 8 bases agree with TRBD1. The germline V gene has CDR1 MDHEN and CDR2 SYDVKM. V lost 5 bases to trimming and J lost 4 bases; unmatched junction nucleotides: 8. The CDR3 has 15 residues. The CDR3 DNA reads TGTGCCAGCAGTCCCCACAGGGGGACGGCAGATACGCAGTATTTT. Translation gives CASSPHRGTADTQYF.

The chain couples TRBV30 to TRBJ2-7, with TRBD2 matching 7 bases. This CDR3 contains 16 residues. The germline V gene has CDR1 GTSNPN and CDR2 SVGIG (reference sequence). V was pared by 0 bases and J by 3 bases, with 11 bases of the junction left unmatched. The CDR3 nucleotides are TGTGCCTGGAGTGTTTCAGGGCGGGAGATAATCTACGAGCAGTACTTC. Its protein product is CAWSVSGREIIYEQYF.

The CDR3 region has the DNA TGCGCCAGCAGCCTTAGCGGGAGGGGAGAAGATACGCAGTATTTT. It is translated as CASSLSGRGEDTQYF. The gene calls are TRBV4-1 and TRBJ2-3; 11 nucleotides agree with TRBD2. Germline trimming cut 4 bases from V and 5 bases from J; bases unmatched to any gene: 5. This CDR3 is built from 15 residues. CDR1 is MGHRA, CDR2 YSYEKL, per germline.

This sequence joins TRBV7-5 and TRBJ2-4; TRBD1 was called by the table and not checked on the DNA. TRBV7-5 is reported as a pseudogene. CDR3 length: 16 residues. Here the CDR3 reads CARKRDRGVAKNIQYF. In nucleotides, the CDR3 is TGTGCCAGAAAGAGAGACAGGGGAGTAGCGAAAAACATTCAGTACTTC.

The chain has TRBV9 and TRBJ2-2, with 8 nucleotides matching TRBD2. This CDR3 region has 16 residues. The junction had 11 bases not matched to a gene; V was cut back by 4 bases and J by 6 bases. Germline assignment: CDR1 SGDLS and CDR2 YYNGEE. The CDR3 sequence: CASSPRTGGPPGELFF. As DNA, the CDR3 is TGTGCCAGCAGCCCCAGAACGGGAGGGCCACCCGGGGAGCTGTTTTTT.

The chain employs TRBV6-6 and TRBJ1-6; TRBD1 matches 9 bases. CDR1 MNHNY and CDR2 SVGAGI come from the germline V gene (reference sequence). The V and J ends lost 5 bases and 8 bases, in that order; junction bases with no gene match: 4. CDR3 length: 14 amino acids. This CDR3 reads CASSTGGSDSPLHF. As DNA, the CDR3 is TGTGCCAGCAGTACAGGGGGCTCGGATTCACCCCTCCACTTT.

On this clone: The sample carries other DNA sequences with the same CDR3. The chain uses TRBV6-5 and TRBJ1-2; 7 bases fit TRBD1. The CDR3 sequence is 11 residues long. The germline gives CDR1 MNHEY, CDR2 SVGAGI. V shed 9 bases and J 8 bases; nucleotides not matched to a gene: 6. CDR3 coding DNA: TGTGCCAGTAGACAGGGTGGCGGCTACACCTTC. It specifies CASRQGGGYTF.

This chain uses TRBV4-3 with TRBJ2-7; TRBD1 matches at 7 bases. The CDR3 contains 14 residues. In germline, CDR1 is LGHNA, CDR2 YSLEER. V shed 4 bases and J 4 bases; nucleotides not matched to a gene: 7. The CDR3 sequence: CASSRYRGLYEQYF. For the CDR3, the DNA is TGCGCCAGCAGCCGGTACAGGGGATTGTACGAGCAGTACTTC.

This clone appeared a single time. The chain links TRBV10-3 to TRBJ1-1; D ambiguous. Trimming removed 7 bases from V and 1 base from J, with 10 bases in between. The CDR3 has 13 amino acids. Germline assignment: CDR1 ENHRY and CDR2 SYGVKD. The CDR3 DNA follows: TGTGCCATCATGGAACCGAGGAACACTGAAGCTTTCTTT. Its translation: CAIMEPRNTEAFF.

On this clone itself: This likely came from a read error, as a far larger clone is one base away. The genes are TRBV6-1 and TRBJ2-2; perhaps D is TRBD1 or TRBD2 (5 bases each). The germline gives CDR1 MNHNS, CDR2 SASEGT. V lost 5 bases to trimming and J lost 3 bases, with 10 bases between them. The CDR3 contains 14 residues. Written as DNA, the CDR3 is TGTGCCAGCAGTCCTTTGGGGGACACCGGGGAGCTGTTTTTT. Its protein product is CASSPLGDTGELFF.

DNA for the CDR3: TGTGCCAGCAGTTTAGAGATCTTAGCTAACTATGGCTACACCTTC. Translated, it gives CASSLEILANYGYTF. This chain links TRBV28 with TRBJ1-2; D remains unclear. Trimming stripped 2 bases from V and 0 bases from J, with 10 bases between. Germline CDR1 and CDR2: MDHEN and SYDVKM. CDR3 size: 15 residues.

The chain combines TRBV15 with TRBJ2-3, with 8 positions matching TRBD2. Germline CDR1 is LNHNV and CDR2 is YYDKDF (reference sequence). The length of the CDR3 is 14 residues. Trimming at V came to 6 bases and at J to 8 bases, leaving 10 bases not matched to a gene. In DNA form, the CDR3 reads TGTGCCACCAGTCTGAAGCGGGAGAGCGGTACGCAGTATTTT. Protein sequence: CATSLKRESGTQYF.

For this clone: This likely traces to a read error, being one base from a far larger clone. The rearrangement uses TRBV30 and TRBJ1-3; D not certain. CDR3 length: 13 amino acids. Germline V gene lookup returns CDR1 GTSNPN and CDR2 SVGIG (reference sequence). Here the CDR3 DNA reads TGTGCCTGCCACCGCGGTTCTGGAGACACCATATATTTT. Amino acids: CACHRGSGDTIYF.

A note on this clone: Other DNA sequences of this sample code for an identical CDR3. The chain employs TRBV19 and TRBJ1-1, with a weak D call TRBD1 (6 bases). The V end lost 3 bases, the J end lost 1 base, and 9 bases lay between the germline ends. CDR3 length: 14 residues. Per germline, CDR1 LNHDA and CDR2 SQIVND (reference sequence). CDR3 region: CASSIPGQNTEAFF. Here the CDR3 DNA reads TGTGCCAGTAGTATTCCGGGACAGAACACTGAAGCTTTCTTT.

CDR3 sequence: CASSQEVTSGGPYEQYF. Written as DNA, the CDR3 is TGTGCCAGCAGCCAAGAGGTAACTAGCGGGGGGCCCTACGAGCAGTACTTC. The genes are TRBV4-2 and TRBJ2-7, with TRBD2 identical over 12 bases. V lost 0 bases, J lost 2 bases, and 5 bases stayed unmatched. Looked up from germline, CDR1 is LGHNA and CDR2 is YNFKEQ. This CDR3 is 17 amino acids long.

This clone has only one observation. This may stem from a read error, because a much larger clone lies one nucleotide away. The sample contains more than one DNA sequence encoding this CDR3. The chain combines TRBV25-1 with TRBJ1-1; possibly TRBD1 for D (5 bases). Germline V CDR1 and CDR2: MGHDK, SYGVNS. The CDR3 is made up of 14 amino acids. The CDR3 sequence: CASSESGMNTEAFF. CDR3 nucleotides: TGTGCCAGCAGTGAATCAGGGATGAACACTGAAGCCTTCTTT.

The chain recombines TRBV6-6 with TRBJ2-2; a possible D gene is TRBD1 (5 bases). The germline V gene encodes CDR1 MNHNY and CDR2 SVGAGI (reference sequence). The CDR3 consists of 16 residues. Trimming shortened V by 2 bases and J by 4 bases, and 14 bases separated the two germline ends. CDR3 in amino acids: CASSYGQGRGTGELFF. The CDR3 coding sequence is TGTGCCAGCAGTTACGGGCAGGGAAGGGGCACCGGGGAGCTGTTTTTT.

This clone was observed a single time. CDR3: CASSLTGGETQYF. CDR3 nucleotide sequence: TGTGCCAGCAGCTTGACGGGTGGGGAGACCCAGTACTTC. The chain recombines TRBV5-4 with TRBJ2-5; D remains unclear. Trimming stripped 1 base from V and 5 bases from J, with 9 bases between. Germline V lookup: CDR1 SGHNT, CDR2 YYREEE (reference sequence). The CDR3 extends over 13 amino acids.

This sequence joins TRBV28 and TRBJ2-2, with 8 bases matching TRBD2. The CDR3 loop spans 16 amino acids. The trim removed 6 bases at V and 8 bases at J, leaving 14 bases unmatched. Per germline, CDR1 MDHEN and CDR2 SYDVKM. The CDR3 DNA reads as TGTGCCAGCAGGACTTTAGCGGGACCTTGGGGAGGGGAGCTGTTTTTT. It encodes CASRTLAGPWGGELFF.

This clone was recorded once. The V call is TRBV4-1, the J call TRBJ2-4, with D perhaps TRBD1 (5 bases). Trimming cost V 6 bases and J 4 bases, with 19 bases left between them. The CDR3 runs to 16 residues. Germline loops: CDR1 MGHRA, CDR2 YSYEKL. The CDR3 DNA reads as TGCGCCAGCAGTCCCAGGGAAAGAGTAGGAAAAAACATTCAGTACTTC. Residues: CASSPRERVGKNIQYF.

The chain is built from TRBV7-8 and TRBJ2-3; D ambiguous. The V and J ends lost 5 bases and 0 bases respectively, with 15 bases between them. The CDR3 runs to 16 residues. The germline gives CDR1 SGHVS, CDR2 FQNEAQ. Written as DNA, the CDR3 is TGTGCCAGCAGCGGATTCAGGTTTCCTAGCACAGATACGCAGTATTTT. This sequence encodes CASSGFRFPSTDTQYF.